This T cell receptor (beta chain) was identified during a study of human T cells and chemical hapten exposure. The overall study: Across samples, TCR yields varied, mostly owing to small differences in pooled library volumes.

The library gave individual cDNA molecules unique molecular identifiers. TCRdb fed the RACE reads into MiXCR, producing one record per CDR3 protein. The data show 150,000 to 200,000 distinct CDR3 sequences, roughly 15% seen once. The table lists this clonotype with a few counts. As for time point: patch test 1, 2 weeks after DPC sensitization. As for treatment: therapeutic diphenylcyclopropenone sensitization with weekly scalp DPC. CDR3 size: 13 residues. V lost 6 bases and J lost 3, with 10 bases in between. Germline V gene sequence: CDR1 SGHTA, CDR2 FQGNSA. The chain joins TRBV7-2 to TRBJ2-3; TRBD1 might be the D (5 bases). Here the sequenced sample was whole blood, taken in connection with sensitization to the hapten diphenylcyclopropenone (DPC). The receptor was isolated from a woman aged 25 to 39 with alopecia areata. Some clones in this sample may be carry-over from other donors' samples. The CDR3, as DNA: TGTGCCAGCAGAGCCGCAGGGACAGATACGCAGTATTTT. Its translation is CASRAAGTDTQYF.